This T cell receptor beta chain is drawn from a study of T cell responses to AZD1222 COVID-19 vaccine (dated by TCRdb to about 2021). Background on the whole study: TCR sequencing was performed for 230 to 250 trial participants, of whom 200 to 220 were given two doses of AZD1222 and roughly 25 were given two doses of MenACWY control vaccine. Trial participants were enrolled by age into subgroups of 18-55, 56-69 and 70-plus years, and roughly 150, 30 and 60 TCR-sequenced participants, respectively, were included in these subgroups. Broader findings and caveats from the paper: Participants were mostly white British, with more females than males. The authors suggested clonal diversity may have been underestimated. The whole spike protein was spanned by vaccine-associated CD4 TCRs, and dominant responses were seen in regions 160-218 and 743-854. After two AZD1222 doses, spike-specific TCR breadth and depth were significantly higher than at day 0 and than in MenACWY recipients. The 56-69-year group was small, and its depth increase did not reach significance, likely because of low power. Reportedly, close to half of the unique spike-specific TCRs recognized epitopes lying outside the regions that are mutated in the B.1.351 and B.1.1.7 variants. Only five to seven AZD1222 recipients were SARS-CoV-2 seropositive at baseline, limiting conclusions about previously exposed vaccinees. Because no day 14 peak-response samples were available, the repertoires could be characterized only after the peak T cell response.

V lost 4 bases and J lost 9 bases, and the count of bases not matched to a germline gene is 7. The CDR3 has 15 amino acids, counting the end cysteine and phenylalanine. Only the CDR3 DNA is retained, 45 bases long and in frame from the first base. As encoded in the germline V gene (reference sequence), CDR1 is LGHDT while CDR2 is YNNKEL. For this clone: The antigen it binds to is not known. Per-nucleotide qualities are absent, and no much larger clonotype sits a single base away.

The CDR3 regions of human TCRbeta chains were analyzed by immunosequencing. The authors' analysis ran thus. TCRs in the repertoires were compared against a reference library of SARS-CoV-2-specific TCRs that had been generated with the MIRA antigen-specificity platform. Breadth was defined as the fraction of unique TCRs that were SARS-CoV-2-associated, and depth was defined as the fraction of total T cells that were SARS-CoV-2-associated. Using the MIRA data, each spike-specific TCR was assigned both to the spike region to which the TCR was reactive and to a CD4 or CD8 class. Log10-transformed breadth and depth values were compared by one-way ANOVA with Sidak's multiple comparisons tests. TCRdb re-hosts the immuneACCESS table, in-frame sequences only. Its copies lack some clones; in the studies checked, an unresolved V gene accounts for under half of them, and the cause for the rest is not known. V and J calls and clone size are as listed in that table; D and trimming were resolved from the DNA. This sample comprises about 180,000 clones, roughly 94% of them detected only once. The ten most abundant clones make up around 1.5% of the sample.

The time point label on this specimen signifies: about 28 days (+/-7) after the second vaccine dose. AZD1222 recipients with second doses at about 4 weeks or about 12 weeks were pooled, because spike-specific TCR depth and breadth did not differ between schedules. Vaccinee samples were obtained from the UK trials COV001 and COV002, which included a single-blind randomized controlled phase 2/3 trial of AZD1222 (ChAdOx1 nCoV-19) in healthy adults. For TCRbeta chain sequencing, PBMC samples were collected from trial participants at day 0 and at day 28 after the second dose. The chain joins TRBV3-1 (or the pseudogene TRBV3-2) to TRBJ2-1; 12 middle bases align to TRBD2. Sequencing was performed on peripheral blood, taken 28 days after the second AZD1222 dose. The TCR comes from an adult who received the AZD1222 COVID-19 vaccine. The sequence in DNA is TGTGCCAGCAGCCGTCGGACTAGCGGGGTTGGTGAGCAGTTCTTC. This translates into CASSRRTSGVGEQFF.